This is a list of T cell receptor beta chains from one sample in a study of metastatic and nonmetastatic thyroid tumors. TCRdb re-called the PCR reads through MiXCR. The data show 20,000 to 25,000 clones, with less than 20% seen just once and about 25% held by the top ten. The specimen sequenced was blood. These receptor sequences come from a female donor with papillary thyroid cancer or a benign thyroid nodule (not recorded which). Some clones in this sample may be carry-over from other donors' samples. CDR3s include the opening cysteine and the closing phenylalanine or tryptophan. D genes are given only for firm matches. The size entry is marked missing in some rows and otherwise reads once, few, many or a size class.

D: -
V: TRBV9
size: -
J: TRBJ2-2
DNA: TGTGCCAGCACCCCTGGGCATGGGGGACCCGGGGAGCTGTTTTTT
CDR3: CASTPGHGGPGELFF

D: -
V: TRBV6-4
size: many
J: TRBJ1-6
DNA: TGTGCCAGCAGTGATTACAGCACTAATTCACCCCTCCACTTT
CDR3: CASSDYSTNSPLHF

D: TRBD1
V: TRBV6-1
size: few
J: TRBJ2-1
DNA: TGTGCCAGCAGGACAGGGGGCTTCGGAAATGAGCAGTTCTTC
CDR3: CASRTGGFGNEQFF

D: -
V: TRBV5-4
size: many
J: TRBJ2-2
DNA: TGTGCCAGCAGCTCAAGGGGGGGCGGGGAGCTGTTTTTT
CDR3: CASSSRGGGELFF

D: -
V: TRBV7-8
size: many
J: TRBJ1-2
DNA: TGTGCCAGCAGCTTAGTCGAGGGCGGCTATGGCTACACCTTC
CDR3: CASSLVEGGYGYTF

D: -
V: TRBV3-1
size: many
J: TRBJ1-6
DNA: TGTGCCAGCAGCCAAGAGGGGGATTCACCCCTCCACTTT
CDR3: CASSQEGDSPLHF

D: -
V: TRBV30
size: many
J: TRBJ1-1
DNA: TGTGCCTGGAGGCCAACCTGGAACACTGAAGCTTTCTTT
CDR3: CAWRPTWNTEAFF

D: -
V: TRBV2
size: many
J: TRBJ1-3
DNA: TGTGCCAGCAGGCTCGGGTCTGGAAACACCATATATTTT
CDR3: CASRLGSGNTIYF

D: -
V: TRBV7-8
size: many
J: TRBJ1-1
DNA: TGTGCCAGCAGCTCTCAGACAGTGAACACTGAAGCTTTCTTT
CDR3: CASSSQTVNTEAFF

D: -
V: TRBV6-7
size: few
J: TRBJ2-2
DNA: TGTGCCAGCAACTCGGGACACGGTCTCGGCGGGGAGTTGTTTTTT
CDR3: CASNSGHGLGGELFF

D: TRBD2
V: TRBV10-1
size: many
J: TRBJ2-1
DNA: TGCGCCAGCAGCCCCAGCGGGGGGGCCATCAATGAGCAGTTCTTC
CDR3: CASSPSGGAINEQFF

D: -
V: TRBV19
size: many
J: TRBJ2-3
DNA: TGTGCCAGTAGACTAAGCGGGGATACGCAGTATTTT
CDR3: CASRLSGDTQYF

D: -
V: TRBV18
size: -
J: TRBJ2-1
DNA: TGTGCCAGCTCACCAGAGCAGAGATATTTCTACAATGAGCAGTTCTTC
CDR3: CASSPEQRYFYNEQFF

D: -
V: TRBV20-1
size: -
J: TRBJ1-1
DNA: TGCAGTGTTTGGTGGGAGGTAAGCACTGAAGCTTCCTTT
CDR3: CSVWWEVSTEASF

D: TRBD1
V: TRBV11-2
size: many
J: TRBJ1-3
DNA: TGTGCCAGCAGCACAGCCGGGACAGCGGGTGGAAACACCATATATTTT
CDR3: CASSTAGTAGGNTIYF

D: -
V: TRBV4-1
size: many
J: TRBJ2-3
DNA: TGCGCCAGCAGCCAAGTGAGCACAGATACGCAGTATTTT
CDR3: CASSQVSTDTQYF

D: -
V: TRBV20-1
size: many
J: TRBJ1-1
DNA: TGCAGTGCTAGAACAGTCCAAGCTTTCTTT
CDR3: CSARTVQAFF

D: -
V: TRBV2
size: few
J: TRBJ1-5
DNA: TGTGCCAGCAGCTACAACGATAATCAGCCTAAGCATTTT
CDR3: CASSYNDNQPKHF

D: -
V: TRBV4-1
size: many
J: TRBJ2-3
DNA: TGCGCCAGCAGCCGCCAGGGGTTGGGCACAGATACGCAGTATTTT
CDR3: CASSRQGLGTDTQYF

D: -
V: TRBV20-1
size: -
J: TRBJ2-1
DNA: TGCAGTGCTAGAGATACGACAGCCAACTCCTACAATGAGCAGTTCTTC
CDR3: CSARDTTANSYNEQFF

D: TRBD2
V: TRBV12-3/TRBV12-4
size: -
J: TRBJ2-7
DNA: TGTGCCAGCAGCCTCCGGACTAGCGGTGCTGCCTACGAGCAGTACTTC
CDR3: CASSLRTSGAAYEQYF

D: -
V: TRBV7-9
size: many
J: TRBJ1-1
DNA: TGTGCCAGCAGTAAGGCCGCGGACGCTGAAGCTTTCTTT
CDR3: CASSKAADAEAFF

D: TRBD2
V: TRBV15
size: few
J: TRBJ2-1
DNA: TGTGCCACCAGCAGACTAGAGGGAGGGCCATATGAGCAGTTCTTC
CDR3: CATSRLEGGPYEQFF

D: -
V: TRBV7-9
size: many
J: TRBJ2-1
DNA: TGTGCCAGCAGCGCCTCTTCCTTGGGTGAGCAGTTCTTC
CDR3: CASSASSLGEQFF

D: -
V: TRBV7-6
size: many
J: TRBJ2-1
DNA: TGTGCCAGCTCCCAAAGGGGAGTCAATGAGCAGTTCTTC
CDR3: CASSQRGVNEQFF

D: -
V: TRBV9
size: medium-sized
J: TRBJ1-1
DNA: TGTGCCAGCAGCGTCATGGGGGGGGCTGAAGCTTTCTTT
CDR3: CASSVMGGAEAFF